These T cell receptor beta chains were read from a single sample in a study of cytomegalovirus exposure and HLA in healthy donors. Some clones are missing from TCRdb's copy, which holds only in-frame ones; the method was immunoSEQ multiplex PCR. The sample's table shows some 140,000 clones. Sequenced sample: PBMCs. The receptors shown here come from a woman in her sixties or seventies in good health and CMV-seronegative. The CDR3 runs from the conserved cysteine through the conserved F or W.

>TRBV28|TRBJ1-5
CASSSAGIGNQPQHF
>TRBV5-6|TRBJ1-5
CASSFLQGSYSNQPQHF
>TRBV18|TRBJ1-2
CASSPQGDINYGYTF
>TRBV15|TRBJ1-6
CATSRNRGSPLHF
>TRBV6-5|TRBJ1-1
CASLSGQGHTSAFF
>TRBV9|TRBJ2-7
CASSAQLTGEEYF
>TRBV2|TRBJ2-1
CASREGWSSYNEQFF
>TRBV7-9|TRBJ1-2
CASSVRTGGSNYGYTF
>TRBV27|NA
CASSAGHSGAYEQYF
>TRBV6-5|TRBJ1-4
CASSYGPGNEKLFF
>TRBV10-3|TRBJ2-1
CAITGRGDSYNEQFF
>TRBV5-1|TRBJ2-5
CTSSVDRSQETQYF
>TRBV4-1|TRBJ2-7
CASSQRVSGRVYEQYF
>TRBV9|TRBJ2-5
CASSLDRGLQETQYF
>TRBV28|TRBJ1-3
CTSRQGTGNTIYF
>TRBV18|TRBJ2-5
CASSPWQGETQYF
>TRBV5-4|TRBJ2-1
CASKRWTGGNWHEQFF
>TRBV28|TRBJ1-5
CASSSGTDFRPQHF
>TRBV11-2|TRBJ2-3
CASSPGLAGGQDTQYF
>TRBV27|TRBJ2-7
CASSFLAGGPYEQYF
>TRBV5-6|TRBJ1-3
CASSSGVTIYF
>TRBV5-1|TRBJ2-6
CASSRDRGLSGANVLTF
>TRBV18|TRBJ2-3
CASSPPAGAPDTQYF
>TRBV4-2|TRBJ2-7
CASSQGTTSSYEQYF
>TRBV11-2|TRBJ1-1
CASSLRGFTLGEAFF
>TRBV4-1|TRBJ1-2
CASSHLRDNYGYTF
>TRBV11-2|TRBJ2-7
CASSNHRVDEQYF
>TRBV29-1|TRBJ2-7
CSVRGPGLAGGEQYF
>TRBV7-8|TRBJ2-7
CASSRDGTGSREQYF
>TRBV15|TRBJ1-1
CATGRDRAGGTEAFF
>TRBV10-3|TRBJ1-1
CAISGRTGGNTEAFF
>TRBV19|TRBJ1-5
CASRTGNQPQHF
>TRBV10-3|TRBJ1-1
CAISEPEGAYTEAFF
>TRBV7-8|TRBJ2-7
CASRSGTSGSVGEQYF